The 10 T cell receptor beta chains listed next were all sequenced from one sample in a study of cytomegalovirus exposure and HLA in healthy donors (dated by TCRdb to 2016 to 2017). Library method: the immunoSEQ multiplex PCR assay. A mixture of 60 forward primers for TCR Vbeta segments and 13 reverse primers for TCR Jbeta segments was used in the multiplex PCR. Imported from immuneACCESS, the table was reduced by TCRdb to in-frame sequences with V and J called. These copies leave out some clones; in studies compared against another copy, an unresolved V gene accounts for under half, and the cause of the remainder is not known. The sample table shows some 120,000 clones, and around four fifths are seen once. Around 11% of the sample is held by the ten biggest clonotypes. The sample was PBMCs. The source is a male donor in good health and CMV-seropositive.

The chain carries TRBV9 and TRBJ2-3; no clear D gene. Germline CDR1 is SGDLS and CDR2 is YYNGEE. The CDR3 has 14 residues. V gave up 4 bases and J gave up 2 bases, with 11 bases separating them. The CDR3 protein is CASSRERNTDTQYF. The CDR3 nucleotides are TGTGCCAGCAGCAGAGAACGTAACACAGATACGCAGTATTTT.

The chain is built from TRBV28 and TRBJ2-3; a possible D gene is TRBD2 (7 bases). The V and J ends lost 11 bases and 4 bases respectively, with 22 bases between them. From germline, CDR1 is MDHEN and CDR2 SYDVKM. The CDR3 covers 15 residues. For the CDR3, the DNA is TGTGCCTCCCTGGGGGCGGGAGCAGGGTCAGATACGCAGTATTTT. Protein: CASLGAGAGSDTQYF.

This chain links TRBV28 with TRBJ2-4; D may be TRBD2 (5 bases). Trimming took 6 bases from V and 6 from J, leaving 18 bases between them. The CDR3 is 15 residues long. The V gene's germline CDR1 is MDHEN and CDR2 SYDVKM. The DNA for the CDR3 is TGTGCCAGCAGCCCAGTGGAGGCGAAGGGAAACATTCAGTACTTC. Its protein is CASSPVEAKGNIQYF.

The rearrangement joins TRBV4-2 to TRBJ1-3, with TRBD1 identical over 7 bases. V shed 4 bases and J 4 bases; nucleotides not matched to a gene: 10. Germline CDR1 LGHNA, CDR2 YNFKEQ. The CDR3 is 16 amino acids. The CDR3 loop reads CASSRLGTVGGNTIYF. DNA for the CDR3: TGTGCCAGCAGCCGTCTAGGGACAGTCGGAGGAAACACCATATATTTT.

This chain connects TRBV6-6 to TRBJ1-1, with a tentative D call TRBD1 (6 bases). V gave up 4 bases and J gave up 1 base, with 10 bases separating them. The CDR3 has 14 amino acids. The germline gives CDR1 MNHNY, CDR2 SVGAGI (reference sequence). This CDR3 is CASSLDRANTEAFF. CDR3 sequence (DNA): TGTGCCAGCAGTTTGGACAGAGCGAACACTGAAGCTTTCTTT.

This clone has just one count. This chain links TRBV5-1 with TRBJ2-1, with unresolved D. The CDR3 has 11 amino acids. Trimming took 2 bases from V and 10 from J, leaving 7 bases between them. Per germline, CDR1 SGHRS and CDR2 YFSETQ. The CDR3 nucleotides read TGCGCCAGCAGCTTCGGTAGCGAGCAGTTCTTC. Protein: CASSFGSEQFF.

In its sample, this clone was seen once. The chain combines TRBV27 with TRBJ1-3, with D hard to call. This CDR3 has 15 amino acids. Germline-derived CDR1 and CDR2 are MNHEY and SMNVEV (reference sequence). Trimming took off 2 bases at V and 1 base at J, with 9 bases between the two ends. The CDR3 DNA sequence: TGTGCCAGCAGTTTAACCCCGGGATCTGGAAACACCATATATTTT. Translating gives CASSLTPGSGNTIYF.

V gene TRBV6-1 combines with J gene TRBJ2-3, with D possibly TRBD1 on 6 matching bases. CDR3 length equals 14 residues. Germline CDR1 MNHNS, CDR2 SASEGT. V lost 8 bases, J lost 3 bases, and 15 bases lay in between. Written as DNA, the CDR3 is TGTGCCAGCGGGTCACAGGGTACGACAGATACGCAGTATTTT. Translating gives CASGSQGTTDTQYF.

This clone has only a few counts. The chain joins TRBV18 to TRBJ2-3; weak D call: TRBD2 (6 bases). Germline-derived CDR1 and CDR2 are KGHSH and LQKENI. The V end was cut by 2 bases, the J end by 2 bases, with 17 bases between. There are 17 residues in the CDR3. DNA of the CDR3: TGTGCCAGCTCACCAGGCGGGCTAGCGACACTCACAGATACGCAGTATTTT. Translated, it gives CASSPGGLATLTDTQYF.

The chain joins TRBV15 to TRBJ1-4; tentatively, D is TRBD1 (6 bases). Between the trimmed V and J ends, which lost 5 bases and 5 bases, there was a span of 15 bases. Germline V lookup: CDR1 LNHNV, CDR2 YYDKDF (reference sequence). The CDR3 has 15 amino acids. CDR3 nucleotides: TGTGCCACCAGCTTGCCCGGGGGGCAAAATGAAAAACTGTTTTTT. Encoded protein: CATSLPGGQNEKLFF.